A selection of T cell receptor beta chains follows, all from one sample in a study of blood T cell repertoires in COVID-19. Generated by immunoSEQ multiplex PCR, the TCRdb table keeps only in-frame clones and is missing some. The sample yields hundreds of thousands of clones, approximately 83% seen once. The sample consisted of PBMCs or T cells enriched from blood (not recorded which). The receptors derive from a middle-aged woman who had been exposed to COVID-19. The CDR3 runs from the conserved cysteine through the conserved F or W. D genes are given only for firm matches. Clone size appears in some rows only: once, few, many, or a class for an expanded clone.

V: TRBV5-1
J: TRBJ1-4
size: -
D: TRBD1
CDR3: CASSARTGGYEKLFF
DNA: TGCGCCAGCAGCGCCCGGACAGGGGGGTATGAAAAACTGTTTTTT

V: TRBV5-1
J: TRBJ2-5
size: -
D: -
CDR3: CASSLVGEIPQETQYF
DNA: TGCGCCAGCAGCTTGGTGGGAGAAATCCCCCAAGAGACCCAGTACTTC

V: TRBV4-3
J: TRBJ1-4
size: -
D: TRBD1
CDR3: CASSQESKGQGNEKLFF
DNA: TGCGCCAGCAGCCAAGAATCGAAGGGACAGGGGAATGAAAAACTGTTTTTT

V: TRBV27
J: TRBJ2-1
size: -
D: TRBD2
CDR3: CASSFAGGRYNEQFF
DNA: TGTGCCAGCAGTTTTGCGGGGGGGAGATACAATGAGCAGTTCTTC

V: TRBV7-2
J: TRBJ1-5
size: few
D: -
CDR3: CASSLRDGQPQHF
DNA: TGTGCCAGCAGCCTCAGGGATGGACAGCCCCAGCATTTT

V: TRBV6-5
J: TRBJ2-7
size: few
D: -
CDR3: CASSYSHYPTAYEQYF
DNA: TGTGCCAGCAGTTACTCCCATTACCCGACAGCCTACGAGCAGTACTTC

V: TRBV13
J: TRBJ1-1
size: -
D: -
CDR3: CASTSGGGYEISEAFF
DNA: TGTGCCAGCACCTCTGGGGGGGGTTACGAAATTTCTGAAGCTTTCTTT

V: TRBV25-1
J: TRBJ1-2
size: once
D: -
CDR3: CASSGRTATTCF
DNA: TGTGCCAGCAGTGGCAGGACAGCCACCACTTGCTTC

V: TRBV7-3
J: TRBJ2-1
size: -
D: -
CDR3: CASSLGVTESHNEQFF
DNA: TGTGCCAGCAGCTTAGGGGTGACAGAAAGTCACAATGAGCAGTTCTTC

V: TRBV7-9
J: TRBJ2-2
size: once
D: -
CDR3: CASSRTENTGELFF
DNA: TGTGCCAGCAGCCGGACTGAGAACACCGGGGAGCTGTTTTTT

V: TRBV4-1
J: TRBJ2-3
size: once
D: -
CDR3: CASSQTPGKGADTQYF
DNA: TGCGCCAGCAGCCAAACCCCAGGGAAAGGGGCAGATACGCAGTATTTT

V: TRBV15
J: TRBJ1-6
size: -
D: TRBD1
CDR3: CATTTGGDSPLHF
DNA: TGTGCCACCACTACAGGGGGGGATTCACCCCTCCACTTT